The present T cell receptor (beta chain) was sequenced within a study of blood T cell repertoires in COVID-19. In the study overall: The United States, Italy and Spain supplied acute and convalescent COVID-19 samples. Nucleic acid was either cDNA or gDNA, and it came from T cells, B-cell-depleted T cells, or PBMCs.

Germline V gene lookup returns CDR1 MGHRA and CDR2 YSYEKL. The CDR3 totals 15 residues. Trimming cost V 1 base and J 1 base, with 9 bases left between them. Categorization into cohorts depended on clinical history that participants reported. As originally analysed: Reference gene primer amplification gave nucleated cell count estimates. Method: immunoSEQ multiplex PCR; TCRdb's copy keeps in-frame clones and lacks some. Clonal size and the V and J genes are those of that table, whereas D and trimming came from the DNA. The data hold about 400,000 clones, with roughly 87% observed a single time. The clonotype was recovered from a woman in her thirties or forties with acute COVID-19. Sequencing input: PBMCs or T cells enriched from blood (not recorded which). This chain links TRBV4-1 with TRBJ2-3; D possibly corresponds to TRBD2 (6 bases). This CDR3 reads CASSQAERGTDTQYF. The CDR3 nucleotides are TGCGCCAGCAGCCAAGCAGAGCGGGGCACAGATACGCAGTATTTT.